The rows below give T cell receptor beta chains drawn from one sample of a study of beta chain features in type 1 diabetes. Assay: immunoSEQ multiplex PCR; the TCRdb copy retains only in-frame clones and omits some. The data show fewer than 350,000 clones, approximately 8.1% seen once. Source material: central memory CD4+ T cells from blood. All receptors come from a young woman in good health. Each CDR3 is given with its conserved first and last residue. A D gene is named only where the DNA matches it firmly. Only some rows state a clone size, as once, few, many or a class for expanded clones.

CDR3: CASGPNQGHEQYF; DNA: TGTGCTAGTGGTCCGAATCAGGGGCACGAGCAGTACTTC; D: NA; size: few; J: TRBJ2-7; V: TRBV12-5
CDR3: CASSYWIRGYGYTF; DNA: TGTGCCAGCAGTTACTGGATCCGTGGCTATGGCTACACCTTC; D: NA; size: NA; J: TRBJ1-2; V: TRBV6-6
CDR3: CASSLKGLNQPQHF; DNA: TGTGCCAGCAGCTTGAAAGGTCTTAATCAGCCCCAGCATTTT; D: NA; size: many; J: TRBJ1-5; V: TRBV7-2
CDR3: CASSLGLAVTDTQYF; DNA: TGTGCCAGCAGCTTGGGACTAGCGGTAACAGATACGCAGTATTTT; D: TRBD2; size: many; J: TRBJ2-3; V: TRBV7-3
CDR3: CAWSVWGQGINQPQHF; DNA: TGTGCCTGGAGTGTATGGGGACAGGGGATCAATCAGCCCCAGCATTTT; D: TRBD1; size: few; J: TRBJ1-5; V: TRBV30
CDR3: CASSKRRPKAGASYEQYF; DNA: TGTGCCAGCAGCAAACGAAGGCCCAAAGCGGGAGCCTCCTACGAGCAGTACTTC; D: NA; size: NA; J: TRBJ2-7; V: TRBV21-1
CDR3: CASKPGQTGEQFF; DNA: TGCGCCAGCAAGCCGGGACAGACCGGCGAGCAGTTCTTC; D: TRBD1; size: many; J: TRBJ2-1; V: TRBV5-1
CDR3: CASSLGAGGGRQYF; DNA: TGTGCCAGCAGCTTAGGGGCAGGGGGAGGTCGGCAGTACTTC; D: NA; size: few; J: TRBJ2-7; V: TRBV13
CDR3: CASSLPPGQIQETQYF; DNA: TGCGCCAGCAGCTTACCACCGGGACAAATACAAGAGACCCAGTACTTC; D: NA; size: NA; J: TRBJ2-5; V: TRBV5-1
CDR3: CASSPQGQGAFF; DNA: TGTGCCAGCAGCCCCCAAGGGCAGGGAGCTTTCTTT; D: NA; size: few; J: TRBJ1-1; V: TRBV7-9
CDR3: CASGRTADSNQPQHF; DNA: TGTGCCAGCGGGCGGACAGCTGATAGCAATCAGCCCCAGCATTTT; D: NA; size: few; J: TRBJ1-5; V: TRBV2
CDR3: CASSRVVIGNQPQHF; DNA: TGTGCCAGCAGCCGAGTGGTGATAGGGAATCAGCCCCAGCATTTT; D: NA; size: NA; J: TRBJ1-5; V: TRBV7-2
CDR3: CASSQQRDGEAFF; DNA: TGCGCCAGCAGCCAACAAAGGGACGGGGAAGCTTTCTTT; D: NA; size: many; J: TRBJ1-1; V: TRBV4-3
CDR3: CASSFRQGSNTEAFF; DNA: TGTGCCAGCTCATTCCGACAGGGTTCGAACACTGAAGCTTTCTTT; D: TRBD1; size: NA; J: TRBJ1-1; V: TRBV18
CDR3: CTSSQVRAGDTNYGYTF; DNA: TGCACCAGCAGCCAAGTCAGGGCAGGGGATACTAACTATGGCTACACCTTC; D: NA; size: few; J: TRBJ1-2; V: TRBV1
CDR3: CASSSRQSNTDTQYF; DNA: TGTGCCAGCAGCTCCCGACAGAGTAACACAGATACGCAGTATTTT; D: NA; size: few; J: TRBJ2-3; V: TRBV7-2
CDR3: CASSLLQGANGYTF; DNA: TGCGCCAGCAGCTTGCTACAGGGGGCTAATGGCTACACCTTC; D: TRBD1; size: many; J: TRBJ1-2; V: TRBV5-1
CDR3: CASSPRVEADTQYF; DNA: TGTGCCAGCTCACCACGGGTCGAGGCAGATACGCAGTATTTT; D: NA; size: NA; J: TRBJ2-3; V: TRBV18
CDR3: CASSQEVISGGWYTGELFF; DNA: TGCGCCAGCAGCCAAGAGGTCATTAGCGGGGGGTGGTACACCGGGGAGCTGTTTTTT; D: TRBD2; size: few; J: TRBJ2-2; V: TRBV4-3
CDR3: CAWSNPAVRGAFF; DNA: TGTGCCTGGAGTAACCCAGCGGTCCGCGGGGCTTTCTTT; D: NA; size: NA; J: TRBJ1-1; V: TRBV30
CDR3: CASSQGRSVPDQPQHF; DNA: TGCGCCAGCAGTCAAGGAAGGTCAGTCCCGGATCAGCCCCAGCATTTT; D: NA; size: many; J: TRBJ1-5; V: TRBV23-1
CDR3: CASSPATGGRQPQHF; DNA: TGTGCCAGCTCACCAGCGACAGGGGGCAGGCAGCCCCAGCATTTT; D: TRBD1; size: few; J: TRBJ1-5; V: TRBV18
CDR3: CASSLIRGGRETQYF; DNA: TGTGCCAGCAGCTTAATCCGGGGGGGCCGGGAGACCCAGTACTTC; D: TRBD2; size: NA; J: TRBJ2-5; V: TRBV7-9
CDR3: CASSLSTGGTPLNEQFF; DNA: TGCGCCAGCAGCTTGAGTACGGGGGGAACCCCCCTGAATGAGCAGTTCTTC; D: TRBD2; size: NA; J: TRBJ2-1; V: TRBV5-1
CDR3: CASVDSYYGYTF; DNA: TGTGCCAGCGTGGACTCCTACTATGGCTACACCTTC; D: NA; size: few; J: TRBJ1-2; V: TRBV28
CDR3: CASSGGTASNQPQHF; DNA: TGTGCCAGCTCAGGAGGGACAGCTAGCAATCAGCCCCAGCATTTT; D: TRBD1; size: few; J: TRBJ1-5; V: TRBV18
CDR3: CASSPTSGRTGELFF; DNA: TGTGCCAGCAGCCCGACTAGCGGACGCACCGGGGAGCTGTTTTTT; D: TRBD2; size: NA; J: TRBJ2-2; V: TRBV5-4
CDR3: CASSLGTAGLETQYF; DNA: TGTGCCAGCAGCTTAGGAACAGCAGGCCTAGAGACCCAGTACTTC; D: NA; size: few; J: TRBJ2-5; V: TRBV7-9
CDR3: CASSLGGVRETQYF; DNA: TGTGCCAGCAGCTTGGGGGGCGTGAGGGAGACCCAGTACTTC; D: NA; size: few; J: TRBJ2-5; V: TRBV5-4
CDR3: CASRRGKRDTEAFF; DNA: TGTGCCAGCAGGCGGGGAAAGCGAGACACTGAAGCTTTCTTT; D: NA; size: NA; J: TRBJ1-1; V: TRBV6-5
CDR3: CASSSWDRAGEQYF; DNA: TGTGCCAGCAGCTCCTGGGACAGGGCGGGGGAGCAGTACTTC; D: TRBD1; size: many; J: TRBJ2-7; V: TRBV13
CDR3: CASSLEANQPQHF; DNA: TGTGCCAGCAGCTTAGAGGCGAATCAGCCCCAGCATTTT; D: NA; size: NA; J: TRBJ1-5; V: TRBV11-3
CDR3: CASSEAGGRANEQFF; DNA: TGTGCCAGCAGTGAAGCGGGCGGGAGGGCCAATGAGCAGTTCTTC; D: TRBD2; size: NA; J: TRBJ2-1; V: TRBV6-1
CDR3: CASSFNGQGIAKNIQYF; DNA: TGTGCCAGCAGCTTTAATGGACAGGGGATAGCCAAAAACATTCAGTACTTC; D: TRBD1; size: NA; J: TRBJ2-4; V: TRBV5-8
CDR3: CASSSNSGGPQETQYF; DNA: TGTGCCAGCAGCTCGAACAGTGGGGGGCCCCAGGAGACCCAGTACTTC; D: NA; size: few; J: TRBJ2-5; V: TRBV7-2
CDR3: CASRDRGDTIYF; DNA: TGTGCCAGCAGGGACAGGGGAGACACCATATATTTT; D: TRBD1; size: few; J: TRBJ1-3; V: TRBV2
CDR3: CASSPLGVADTQYF; DNA: TGTGCCAGCAGCCCGTTGGGGGTCGCAGATACGCAGTATTTT; D: NA; size: NA; J: TRBJ2-3; V: TRBV5-4
CDR3: CASSHRREKLFF; DNA: TGTGCCAGCAGTCATAGAAGAGAAAAACTGTTTTTT; D: NA; size: NA; J: TRBJ1-4; V: TRBV6-1
CDR3: CASSFTAAGNEQFF; DNA: TGTGCCAGCAGCTTTACTGCTGCGGGGAATGAGCAGTTCTTC; D: NA; size: many; J: TRBJ2-1; V: TRBV7-9
CDR3: CASSLGPGGNSPLHF; DNA: TGTGCCAGCAGCTTGGGGCCCGGCGGAAATTCACCCCTCCACTTT; D: NA; size: NA; J: TRBJ1-6; V: TRBV5-6
CDR3: CASSVAGGNYGYTF; DNA: TGTGCCAGCAGCGTTGCCGGGGGGAACTATGGCTACACCTTC; D: NA; size: few; J: TRBJ1-2; V: TRBV7-9
CDR3: CASSSFEKATQYF; DNA: TGTGCCAGCAGCTCTTTCGAGAAGGCGACCCAGTACTTC; D: NA; size: few; J: TRBJ2-5; V: TRBV5-4
CDR3: CAWGSTGKSGELFF; DNA: TGTGCCTGGGGCTCGACAGGGAAATCCGGGGAGCTGTTTTTT; D: TRBD1; size: few; J: TRBJ2-2; V: TRBV30
CDR3: CASSATSTYNEQFF; DNA: TGTGCCAGCAGCGCAACTAGTACCTACAATGAGCAGTTCTTC; D: NA; size: many; J: TRBJ2-1; V: TRBV5-4
CDR3: CASSESRTGSTDTQYF; DNA: TGTGCCAGCAGTGAATCACGGACAGGGAGTACAGATACGCAGTATTTT; D: TRBD1; size: NA; J: TRBJ2-3; V: TRBV25-1
CDR3: CASSFPDGMGNIQYF; DNA: TGTGCCAGCAGCTTCCCGGACGGGATGGGGAACATTCAGTACTTC; D: NA; size: NA; J: TRBJ2-4; V: TRBV5-4
CDR3: CASSQVEFGAEAFF; DNA: TGTGCCAGCAGCCAAGTTGAGTTTGGCGCTGAAGCTTTCTTT; D: NA; size: few; J: TRBJ1-1; V: TRBV5-4
CDR3: CASSPQGQGLTGELFF; DNA: TGTGCCAGCAGCCCCCAAGGACAGGGGTTGACCGGGGAGCTGTTTTTT; D: TRBD1; size: NA; J: TRBJ2-2; V: TRBV7-2
CDR3: CASSQNPQGQNEKLFF; DNA: TGCGCCAGCAGCCAAAACCCACAGGGCCAGAATGAAAAACTGTTTTTT; D: NA; size: few; J: TRBJ1-4; V: TRBV4-3
CDR3: CASSQPWGGSYEQYF; DNA: TGCGCCAGCAGCCAACCCTGGGGCGGTTCCTACGAGCAGTACTTC; D: NA; size: few; J: TRBJ2-7; V: TRBV4-1
CDR3: CASSYSPGGELFF; DNA: TGTGCCAGCAGTTACTCGCCGGGCGGGGAGCTGTTTTTT; D: NA; size: NA; J: TRBJ2-2; V: TRBV6-5
CDR3: CASSSPGYEQYF; DNA: TGTGCCAGCAGCTCCCCCGGCTACGAGCAGTACTTC; D: NA; size: few; J: TRBJ2-7; V: TRBV7-2
CDR3: CASSPVGQGREKLFF; DNA: TGTGCCAGCTCACCAGTCGGACAGGGGAGGGAAAAACTGTTTTTT; D: TRBD1; size: few; J: TRBJ1-4; V: TRBV18
CDR3: CASSPQGGTTGELFF; DNA: TGTGCCAGCAGTCCCCAGGGCGGGACGACCGGGGAGCTGTTTTTT; D: NA; size: NA; J: TRBJ2-2; V: TRBV27
CDR3: CASSPIHSGTSALLQFF; DNA: TGTGCCAGCAGCCCAATACACTCCGGGACTAGCGCCTTATTGCAGTTCTTC; D: TRBD2; size: NA; J: TRBJ2-1; V: TRBV7-8
CDR3: CASSRGLQETQYF; DNA: TGTGCCAGCTCCCGGGGCCTCCAAGAGACCCAGTACTTC; D: NA; size: NA; J: TRBJ2-5; V: TRBV18
CDR3: CASSGRAGDMNTEAFF; DNA: TGTGCCAGTAGTGGTCGTGCCGGAGACATGAACACTGAAGCTTTCTTT; D: NA; size: NA; J: TRBJ1-1; V: TRBV19
CDR3: CSVRLRQAGGRHEQYF; DNA: TGCAGCGTACGGCTGCGGCAGGCAGGGGGGCGGCACGAGCAGTACTTC; D: NA; size: few; J: TRBJ2-7; V: TRBV29-1